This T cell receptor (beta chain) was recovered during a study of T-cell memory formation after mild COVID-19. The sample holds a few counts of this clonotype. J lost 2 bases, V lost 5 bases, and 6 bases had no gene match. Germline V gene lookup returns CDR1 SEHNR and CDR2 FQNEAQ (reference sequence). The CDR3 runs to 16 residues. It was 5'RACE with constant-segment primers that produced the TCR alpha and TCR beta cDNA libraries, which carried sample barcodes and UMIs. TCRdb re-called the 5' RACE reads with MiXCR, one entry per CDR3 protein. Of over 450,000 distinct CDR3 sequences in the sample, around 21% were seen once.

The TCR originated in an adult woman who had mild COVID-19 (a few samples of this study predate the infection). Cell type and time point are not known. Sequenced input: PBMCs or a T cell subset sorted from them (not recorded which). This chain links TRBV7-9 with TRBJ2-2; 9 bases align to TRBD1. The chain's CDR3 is CASSAGTGFNTGELFF. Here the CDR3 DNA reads TGTGCCAGCAGCGCAGGGACAGGGTTTAACACCGGGGAGCTGTTTTTT.